The clone carrying this TCR beta chain was found once. This entry is derived from a study of blood T cell repertoires in COVID-19. At the level of the study: The samples span acute and convalescent COVID-19 from the United States, Italy and Spain. Sample material is recorded as cDNA or gDNA derived from T cells, B-cell-depleted T cells, or PBMCs.

As handled by the study authors: For nucleated cells, counts were estimated from reference gene primer amplification. Sequencing used immunoSEQ multiplex PCR; TCRdb keeps in-frame clones, though not all of them. That table gives V, J and clone size, and the DNA gave D and trimming. Counted here are about 80,000 clones, roughly 78% occurring once; the ten biggest clones make up roughly 22%. The J segment lost 1 base and the V segment lost 5 bases, leaving 2 bases of the junction unmatched. The CDR3 extends over 15 amino acids. Germline values: CDR1 MNHEY, CDR2 SMNVEV (reference sequence). The sample consisted of peripheral blood. This clonotype originated in a human donor in a cohort sampled during active COVID-19. The genes are TRBV27 and TRBJ2-3, with 11 bases matching TRBD2. The CDR3 DNA is TGTGCCAGCAGTGAGACTAGCGGGGGCACAGATACGCAGTATTTT. It yields the protein CASSETSGGTDTQYF.